These 24 T cell receptor beta chains were sequenced from one sample in a study of T cell responses to AZD1222 COVID-19 vaccine. This table comes from immunoSEQ multiplex PCR, and its TCRdb copy is limited to in-frame clones, with some not included. The sample contains more than 110,000 clones, about 89% of which appear only once. The specimen comprised peripheral blood, sampled on day 0 of AZD1222 vaccination. The receptors originated from an adult in good health.

The chain employs TRBV5-5 and TRBJ1-2; TRBD1 might be the D (6 bases). Germline assignment: CDR1 SGHKS and CDR2 YYEKEE (reference sequence). Trimming shortened V by 1 base and J by 4 bases, and 23 bases separated the two germline ends. This CDR3 spans 18 amino acids. CDR3 in amino acids: CASSLLPRGTEGGYGYTF. CDR3 DNA sequence: TGTGCCAGCAGCTTGTTACCAAGGGGGACGGAGGGCGGCTATGGCTACACCTTC.

This chain joins TRBV7-8 and TRBJ1-1; weak D call: TRBD1 (6 bases). There are 15 residues in the CDR3. The V end was cut by 7 bases, the J end by 4 bases, with 19 bases between. The germline gives CDR1 SGHVS, CDR2 FQNEAQ. The CDR3 here is CASTIGGLGGTEAFF. The DNA for the CDR3 is TGTGCCAGCACAATTGGGGGGCTGGGGGGCACTGAAGCTTTCTTT.

This chain joins TRBV27 and TRBJ2-7, with D possibly matching TRBD1 (7 bases). With 6 bases removed from V and 4 bases from J, the gap between germline ends came to 19 bases. The CDR3 spans 15 residues. The germline V gene has CDR1 MNHEY and CDR2 SMNVEV (reference sequence). CDR3 nucleotides: TGTGCCAGCAGCACCAGGGGGGAAATCCGTTACGAGCAGTACTTC. This codes for CASSTRGEIRYEQYF.

The genes are TRBV6-1 and TRBJ1-1, with a possible D match to TRBD1 (6 bases). CDR1 and CDR2 (germline): MNHNS, SASEGT. Trimming cost V 3 bases and J 3 bases, with 14 bases left between them. This CDR3 contains 15 residues. For the CDR3, the DNA is TGTGCCAGCAGTGAGTGGGGGCCGGCTGACACTGAAGCTTTCTTT. Translation: CASSEWGPADTEAFF.

The chain has TRBV6-5 and TRBJ1-1; tentatively, D is TRBD1 (5 bases). CDR3 size: 13 residues. V lost 5 bases and J lost 4, with 11 bases in between. The V gene's germline CDR1 is MNHEY and CDR2 SVGAGI. CDR3 nucleotides: TGTGCCAGCAGTCCCTTTGGGGCCACTGAAGCTTTCTTT. This gives the protein CASSPFGATEAFF.

V usage is TRBV7-8 and J usage is TRBJ2-7; D is undetermined. Trimming stripped 6 bases from V and 5 bases from J, with 17 bases between. This CDR3 contains 14 residues. Per the germline V gene, CDR1 is SGHVS and CDR2 is FQNEAQ. CDR3 sequence (DNA): TGTGCCAGCAGATTAAATCCGGGCTATAACGAGCAGTACTTC. This codes for CASRLNPGYNEQYF.

A single count supports this clone. The chain has TRBV7-6 and TRBJ2-1; a weak D match, TRBD2 (5 bases). The germline V and J ends were trimmed by 5 bases and 7 bases, with 15 bases remaining between them. Germline-derived CDR1 and CDR2 are SGHVS and FNYEAQ. CDR3 length equals 14 residues. CDR3 loop: CASSPRGPVNEQFF. The CDR3 DNA is TGTGCCAGCAGCCCCCGAGGGCCGGTTAATGAGCAGTTCTTC.

This chain links TRBV5-1 with TRBJ1-6, with a possible D match to TRBD1 (6 bases). The ends were cut back, 0 bases at V and 10 bases at J, with 14 bases in the middle. Germline V lookup: CDR1 SGHRS, CDR2 YFSETQ. The CDR3 is 15 amino acids. CDR3 amino acids: CASSLAFQGRSPLHF. The CDR3 nucleotides read TGCGCCAGCAGCTTGGCCTTCCAGGGGAGATCACCCCTCCACTTT.

The rearrangement joins TRBV27 to TRBJ1-1; 8 bases are a match to TRBD1. This CDR3 has 14 amino acids. The trim removed 5 bases at V and 5 bases at J, leaving 7 bases unmatched. CDR1 is MNHEY and CDR2 is SMNVEV in the germline V gene (reference sequence). CDR3 region: CASSPQGAGTEAFF. CDR3 nucleotides: TGTGCCAGCAGTCCTCAGGGGGCTGGGACTGAAGCTTTCTTT.

This clone was observed once. The chain couples TRBV5-6 to TRBJ1-1; TRBD1 is a possible D gene (6 bases). This CDR3 region has 15 residues. The V end was cut by 2 bases, the J end by 4 bases, with 15 bases between. The V gene's germline CDR1 is SGHDT and CDR2 YYEEEE. The chain's CDR3 is CASSLGWGGGTEAFF. The CDR3 DNA sequence: TGTGCCAGCAGCTTAGGTTGGGGGGGCGGCACTGAAGCTTTCTTT.

The gene calls are TRBV7-2 and TRBJ1-2, with a tentative D call TRBD1 (5 bases). The germline gives CDR1 SGHTA, CDR2 FQGNSA. CDR3 size: 14 residues. The ends were cut back, 3 bases at V and 1 base at J, with 9 bases in the middle. The CDR3 nucleotides read TGTGCCAGCAGCTTGTCGACAGTTAACTATGGCTACACCTTC. Translation: CASSLSTVNYGYTF.

This clone was seen just once. This chain joins TRBV12-5 and TRBJ1-2; a weak D match, TRBD1 (5 bases). Germline CDR1 LGHNT, CDR2 FRNRAP. Trimming pared 5 bases from V and 8 bases from J, leaving 24 bases between. This CDR3 spans 16 amino acids. The CDR3 here is CASGTFGAGTTGGYTF. CDR3 DNA sequence: TGTGCTAGTGGTACCTTCGGGGCAGGTACAACGGGAGGCTACACCTTC.

V usage is TRBV6-1 and J usage is TRBJ2-2; TRBD1 might be the D (6 bases). CDR1 is MNHNS and CDR2 is SASEGT in the germline V gene. The CDR3 runs to 15 residues. V lost 0 bases to trimming and J lost 6 bases, with 11 bases between them. CDR3 DNA: TGTGCCAGCAGTGAAGCGAGGACAGAGGCCGGGGAGCTGTTTTTT. Translated, it gives CASSEARTEAGELFF.

Only one count was recorded for this clone. This chain links TRBV27 with TRBJ1-6; D not certain. The CDR3 is 14 residues long. V dropped 3 bases and J dropped 7 bases, with 10 bases sitting between them. CDR1 MNHEY and CDR2 SMNVEV come from the germline V gene (reference sequence). The CDR3 nucleotides read TGTGCCAGCAGTTTCGGTACGGGGAATTCACCCCTCCACTTT. Its protein is CASSFGTGNSPLHF.

V gene TRBV6-6 combines with J gene TRBJ1-5; TRBD1 aligns across 10 bases. CDR1 and CDR2 from the germline V gene are MNHNY and SVGAGI (reference sequence). CDR3 size: 15 residues. Trimming at V came to 5 bases and at J to 4 bases, leaving 5 bases not matched to a gene. Here the CDR3 DNA reads TGTGCCAGCAGTCGGGACAGGGGATCTAATCAGCCCCAGCATTTT. Its translation: CASSRDRGSNQPQHF.

The chain uses TRBV6-1 and TRBJ2-7; D gene unclear. This CDR3 has 15 amino acids. V was pared by 2 bases and J by 7 bases, with 18 bases between. Germline values: CDR1 MNHNS, CDR2 SASEGT. The chain's CDR3 is CASSEIIGFSQEQYF. CDR3 bases: TGTGCCAGCAGTGAAATTATCGGGTTCTCCCAGGAGCAGTACTTC.

The chain carries TRBV3-1 (or the pseudogene TRBV3-2) and TRBJ1-2; 7 bases fit TRBD1. The trim removed 1 base at V and 7 bases at J, leaving 6 bases unmatched. The CDR3 totals 14 residues. Germline V gene lookup returns CDR1 LGHDT and CDR2 YNNKEL (reference sequence). The CDR3 loop is CASSQVSGTAGYTF. CDR3 DNA sequence: TGTGCCAGCAGCCAAGTTTCCGGGACAGCTGGCTACACCTTC.

The rearrangement links TRBV30 to TRBJ1-1; no reliable D call. Trimming stripped 0 bases from V and 1 base from J, with 6 bases between. CDR1 and CDR2 (germline): GTSNPN, SVGIG (reference sequence). The CDR3 has 13 amino acids. The CDR3 loop reads CAWSVRTNTEAFF. The CDR3 coding sequence is TGTGCCTGGAGTGTACGTACGAACACTGAAGCTTTCTTT. Filled out from reference TRBV30 and TRBJ1-1, the complete variable domain reads SQTIHQWPATLVQPVGSPLSLECTVEGTSNPNLYWYRQAAGRGLQLLFYSVGIGQISSEVPQNLSASRPQDRQFILSSKKLLLSDSGFYLCAWSVRTNTEAFFGQGTRLTVV.

The genes are TRBV4-1 and TRBJ2-1; the match to TRBD2 covers 8 bases. The germline gives CDR1 MGHRA, CDR2 YSYEKL. Trimming cost V 4 bases and J 9 bases; bases outside gene matches: 11. The CDR3 is made up of 15 amino acids. The CDR3 region has the DNA TGCGCCAGCAGCCTACTAGCGGAGTGGCCCCCTGAGCAGTTCTTC. Protein: CASSLLAEWPPEQFF.

The V call is TRBV11-2, the J call TRBJ1-1; no definite D call. Germline V CDR1 and CDR2: SGHAT, FQNNGV. Trimming removed 1 base at V and 6 bases at J, with 9 bases between. The CDR3 consists of 13 residues. The CDR3 sequence is CASSLGGGPEAFF. The CDR3 bases are TGTGCCAGCAGCTTAGGCGGCGGGCCTGAAGCTTTCTTT.

V and J are TRBV21-1 and TRBJ2-2; the DNA was not compared with TRBD2, the D call given in the table. TRBV21-1 is tagged as a pseudogene. The CDR3 spans 21 residues. The CDR3 spells CASSKDSPGLAVPTNTGELFF. The CDR3 DNA reads as TGTGCCAGCAGCAAAGATAGTCCCGGACTAGCGGTACCTACGAACACCGGGGAGCTGTTTTTT.

This clone was detected once. The chain joins TRBV6-5 to TRBJ1-2, with 8 bases that match TRBD1. The CDR3 runs to 14 residues. Looked up from germline, CDR1 is MNHEY and CDR2 is SVGAGI. The trim removed 6 bases at V and 4 bases at J, leaving 7 bases unmatched. The CDR3 DNA reads TGTGCCAGCAGCCCCGACAGGGGTAGCTATGGCTACACCTTC. This codes for CASSPDRGSYGYTF.

The rearrangement uses TRBV28 and TRBJ1-2, with D possibly matching TRBD1 (5 bases). CDR3 length equals 14 residues. The germline gives CDR1 MDHEN, CDR2 SYDVKM. The ends were cut back, 3 bases at V and 1 base at J, with 9 bases in the middle. CDR3 sequence reads: CASSFRQNNYGYTF. Here the CDR3 DNA reads TGTGCCAGCAGTTTTCGACAGAATAACTATGGCTACACCTTC.

The sample holds one count of this clone. V gene TRBV5-1 combines with J gene TRBJ1-1, with TRBD1 as a possible D gene (6 bases). The CDR3 length is 15 residues. The V and J ends lost 0 bases and 0 bases respectively, with 9 bases between them. Germline V gene lookup returns CDR1 SGHRS and CDR2 YFSETQ. DNA for the CDR3: TGCGCCAGCAGCTTGGCCCAGGGGATGAACACTGAAGCTTTCTTT. This translates into CASSLAQGMNTEAFF.